What follows are 13 T cell receptor beta chains derived from one specimen sequenced in a study of blood T cells in healthy people across ages. A second PCR, run for about 6 to 11 cycles, used a sample-barcoded 5' primer plus a J-beta primer mix. TCRdb re-called the 5' RACE reads through MiXCR, storing one row per CDR3 protein. This sample carries about 290,000 distinct CDR3 sequences, roughly 26% of them seen once, and the ten largest clones take over 25%. Sequencing was carried out using blood. The source of these receptors is a woman in her 70s in good health.

This clonotype occurred many times. The chain combines TRBV20-1 with TRBJ2-5; D could derive from TRBD1 or TRBD2 (5 bases each). The V gene's germline CDR1 is DFQATT and CDR2 SNEGSKA (reference sequence). The CDR3 contains 14 residues. Trimming pared 0 bases from V and 3 bases from J, leaving 11 bases between. This CDR3 reads CSARDEGRKETQYF. CDR3 DNA sequence: TGCAGTGCTAGAGATGAGGGGCGCAAAGAGACCCAGTACTTC.

Concerning this clonotype itself: The junction shows a germline mismatch at one end, possibly a read error. This chain uses TRBV29-1 with TRBJ2-5; possibly TRBD2 for D (6 bases). In germline, CDR1 is SQVTM, CDR2 ANQGSEA. The CDR3 is made up of 16 amino acids. In DNA form, the CDR3 reads TGCAGCGTTGTTCGGCCCAAAGCGGGTACTTACAATGAGCGGTTCTTC. Residues: CSVVRPKAGTYNERFF. The variable domain in full, completed from reference TRBV29-1 and TRBJ2-5, reads SAVISQKPSRDICQRGTSLTIQCQVDSQVTMMFWYRQQPGQSLTLIATANQGSEATYESGFVIDKFPISRPNLTFSTLTVSNMSPEDSSIYLCSVVRPKAGTYNERFFGPGTRLLVL.

The rearrangement links TRBV20-1 to TRBJ2-5, with TRBD2 identical over 11 bases. The J call may be wrong; the DNA end is better matched by TRBJ2-7. From germline, CDR1 is DFQATT and CDR2 SNEGSKA (reference sequence). The CDR3 covers 14 residues. CDR3 bases: TGCAGTGCTCCTAGCGGGGGGAGCTCCTACGAGCAGTACTTC. As protein: CSAPSGGSSYEQYF.

This clonotype appeared a few times. The CDR3 sequence is CASKFAEAAYEQYF. CDR3 nucleotide sequence: TGTGCCAGCAAATTCGCGGAGGCCGCCTACGAGCAGTACTTC. The chain combines TRBV2 with TRBJ2-7; possible D gene TRBD2, 5 bases. Trimming removed 7 bases at V and 2 bases at J, with 15 bases between. The CDR3 has 14 amino acids. Germline V gene data show CDR1 as SNHLY and CDR2 as FYNNEI.

The V gene is TRBV20-1, the J gene TRBJ1-4; TRBD1 agrees at 9 bases. The CDR3 has 15 residues. From germline, CDR1 is DFQATT and CDR2 SNEGSKA (reference sequence). V gave up 6 bases and J gave up 0 bases; unmatched junction bases: 5. This CDR3 is CSARDRVATNEKLFF. The DNA of the CDR3 is TGCAGTGCGCGGGACAGGGTTGCAACTAATGAAAAACTGTTTTTT.

This rearrangement joins TRBV5-1 to TRBJ1-1; D ambiguous. Germline-derived CDR1 and CDR2 are SGHRS and YFSETQ. This CDR3 spans 13 amino acids. The V and J ends lost 5 bases and 7 bases respectively, with 15 bases between them. Here the CDR3 DNA reads TGCGCCAGCAGTCCGCGTAGCCCGGATGAAGCTTTCTTT. The encoded protein is CASSPRSPDEAFF.

In its sample, this clonotype was seen many times. Mismatch with germline at one junction end may stem from a read error. This chain joins TRBV5-1 and TRBJ1-1; tentative D call: TRBD1 (6 bases). The germline V gene has CDR1 SGHRS and CDR2 YFSETQ. The CDR3 has 13 residues. This CDR3 is CASSSRGNTEAFF. As DNA, the CDR3 is TGTGCCAGCAGCTCCAGGGGGAACACTGAAGCTTTCTTT.

V and J are TRBV13 and TRBJ1-1, with a weak D call TRBD1 (6 bases). Trimming took 0 bases from V and 7 from J, leaving 9 bases between them. CDR1 PRHDT and CDR2 FYEKMQ come from the germline V gene (reference sequence). The length of the CDR3 is 13 residues. The CDR3 region is CASSLGRGNEAFF. CDR3 in DNA: TGTGCCAGCAGCTTAGGCAGGGGCAATGAAGCTTTCTTT. The full variable domain, completed using reference TRBV13 and TRBJ1-1, is AAGVIQSPRHLIKEKRETATLKCYPIPRHDTVYWYQQGPGQDPQFLISFYEKMQSDKGSIPDRFSAQQFSDYHSELNMSSLELGDSALYFCASSLGRGNEAFFGQGTRLTVV.

The chain has TRBV30 and TRBJ2-5; D is possibly TRBD1 (6 bases). Trimming removed 3 bases from V and 4 bases from J, with 15 bases in between. This CDR3 has 14 residues. The germline CDR1 and CDR2 sequences are GTSNPN and SVGIG (reference sequence). Here the CDR3 DNA reads TGTGCCTGGAGCGCAAACAGGGTTTCAGAGACCCAGTACTTC. Translation: CAWSANRVSETQYF.

This clonotype has only a few counts. The V call is TRBV14, the J call TRBJ1-3; 8 bases map to TRBD1. Germline CDR1 and CDR2: SGHDN and FVKESK. After removal of 4 bases from V and 4 bases from J, the junction contained 9 bases not matched to a gene. CDR3 size: 16 residues. DNA of the CDR3: TGTGCCAGCAGCCCTTACGGACAGGGAGGAGGAAACACCATATATTTT. Encoded protein: CASSPYGQGGGNTIYF.

The chain couples TRBV6-6 to TRBJ2-2, with D hard to call. The CDR3 covers 15 residues. V was shortened by 0 bases and J by 7 bases, with 12 bases between the two germline ends. CDR1 and CDR2 (germline): MNHNY, SVGAGI (reference sequence). CDR3 sequence: CASSYSSFGRGELFF. The CDR3, as DNA: TGTGCCAGCAGTTACTCTAGTTTCGGCCGCGGGGAGCTGTTTTTT.

This sequence joins TRBV28 and TRBJ2-5, with TRBD1 as a possible D gene (5 bases). The J call could be wrong; TRBJ2-1 is a better fit for the DNA end. This CDR3 comprises 14 residues. Germline CDR1 and CDR2: MDHEN and SYDVKM. CDR3 DNA: TGTGCCAGCAGAGAGACAGTACCCTACAATGAGCAGTTCTTC. Encoded protein: CASRETVPYNEQFF.

This clonotype was counted between two and nine times. CDR3 amino acids: CAGTPRGGGTDTQYF. The CDR3 bases are TGTGCCGGCACCCCACGTGGCGGCGGCACAGATACGCAGTATTTT. The V call is TRBV6-2 or TRBV6-3, the J call TRBJ2-3; D gene ambiguous. Germline V lookup: CDR1 MNHEY, CDR2 SVGEGT. V lost 11 bases and J lost 1, with 19 bases in between. CDR3 length: 15 residues.